This record covers a single TCR beta chain. Its antigen is currently unknown. This entry comes from a study of shared clonotypes between healthy human individuals. Findings and limits, study-wide: Generation probabilities of non-shared clonotypes were lower (relative to those shared by all four donors). Some naive CD4 clonotypes, roughly 5%, turned up in common across several donors.

Genomic DNA per cell subset filled all wells of several immunoSEQ plates. Using immunoSEQ multiplex PCR, the repertoire was profiled, and TCRdb retains in-frame clones only, with some absent. Among roughly 2,300,000 clones listed, around 93% were seen once. V was trimmed by 1 base and J by 0 bases, leaving 8 bases between them. CDR1 is SGHRS, CDR2 YFSETQ, per germline. The CDR3 sequence is 14 residues long. Memory CD4+ cells were the fraction left after CD45RA+ naive selection. The J gene is TRBJ2-7, the V gene TRBV5-1; D is uncertain. This TCR was recovered from a man aged 18 to 35 in good health. Some clones in this sample may be carry-over from other donors' samples. Material for sequencing was naive CD4+ T cells from PBMCs. Subset noted: CD45RA+ positively selected. The CDR3 is CASSLTLSSYEQYF. CDR3 bases: TGCGCCAGCAGCTTGACTCTTAGCTCCTACGAGCAGTACTTC. Combining the CDR3 with reference TRBV5-1 and TRBJ2-7 gives the whole variable domain KAGVTQTPRYLIKTRGQQVTLSCSPISGHRSVSWYQQTPGQGLQFLFEYFSETQRNKGNFPGRFSGRQFSNSRSEMNVSTLELGDSALYLCASSLTLSSYEQYFGPGTRLTVT.